This record looks at one T cell receptor (beta chain) sequence and its context. Its specificity is unknown. A much larger clone lies a single base off, so this may be a read error. TCRs were amplified from around 660 ng gDNA of bulk tumor per sample. Biopsies that were spaced far apart were taken, several per primary tumor, during surgery. Enrolled individuals presented with untreated, newly diagnosed non-small cell lung cancer and received curative surgery. The sample comes from a study of immune heterogeneity within non-small cell lung tumors. Study outcomes and limitations: Identical dominant CDR3 beta clonotypes recurred across a patient's tumor sites, together with site-unique high-frequency clones. Individual patients had largely distinct high-frequency T-cell receptor beta clonotypes.

For the TCR beta CDR3, multiplex PCR with 32 V and 13 J primers performed the amplification. TCRdb independently ran MiXCR on the multiplex PCR reads; one entry per CDR3 protein. The sample includes tens of thousands of distinct CDR3 sequences, 27% seen only once; the top ten take 3.7%. The CDR3 is 15 amino acids. CDR1 and CDR2 (germline): SGHRS, YFSETQ. This chain links TRBV5-1 with TRBJ1-2; D ambiguous. The specimen sequenced was lung tumor tissue. The receptor comes from a man aged 35-49 years with non-small cell lung cancer. The chain's CDR3 is CACSWGNNGVDGYTF. In nucleotides, the CDR3 is TGCGCCTGCAGCTGGGGAAATAACGGGGTAGATGGCTACACCTTC. Full variable domain (outside the CDR3, taken from reference TRBV5-1 and TRBJ1-2): KAGVTQTPRYLIKTRGQQVTLSCSPISGHRSVSWYQQTPGQGLQFLFEYFSETQRNKGNFPGRFSGRQFSNSRSEMNVSTLELGDSALYLCACSWGNNGVDGYTFGSGTRLTVV.